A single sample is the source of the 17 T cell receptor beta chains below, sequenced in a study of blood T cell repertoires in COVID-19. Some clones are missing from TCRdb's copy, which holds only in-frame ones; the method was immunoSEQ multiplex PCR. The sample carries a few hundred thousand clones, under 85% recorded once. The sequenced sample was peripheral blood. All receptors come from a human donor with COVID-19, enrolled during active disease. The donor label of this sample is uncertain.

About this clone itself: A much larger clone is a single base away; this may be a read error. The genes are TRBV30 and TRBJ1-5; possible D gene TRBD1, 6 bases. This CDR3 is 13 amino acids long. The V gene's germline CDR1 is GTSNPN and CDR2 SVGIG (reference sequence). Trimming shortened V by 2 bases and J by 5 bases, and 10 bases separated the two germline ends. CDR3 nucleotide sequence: TGTGCCTGGAGTTGGGCAGGGGATCAGCCCCAGCATTTT. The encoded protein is CAWSWAGDQPQHF. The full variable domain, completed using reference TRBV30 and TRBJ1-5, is SQTIHQWPATLVQPVGSPLSLECTVEGTSNPNLYWYRQAAGRGLQLLFYSVGIGQISSEVPQNLSASRPQDRQFILSSKKLLLSDSGFYLCAWSWAGDQPQHFGDGTRLSIL.

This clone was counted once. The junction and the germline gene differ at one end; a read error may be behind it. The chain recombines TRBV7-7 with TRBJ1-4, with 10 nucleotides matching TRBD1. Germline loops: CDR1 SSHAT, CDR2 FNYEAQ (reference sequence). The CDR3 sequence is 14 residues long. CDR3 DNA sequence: TGTGCTAGCAGCTCCGGGACAGGGGATGAAAAACTGTTTTTT. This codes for CASSSGTGDEKLFF.

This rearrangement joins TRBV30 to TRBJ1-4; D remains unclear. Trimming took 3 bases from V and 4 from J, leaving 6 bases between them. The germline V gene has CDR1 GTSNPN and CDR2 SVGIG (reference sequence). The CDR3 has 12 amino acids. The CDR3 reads CAWSRFNEKLFF. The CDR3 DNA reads TGTGCCTGGAGCAGGTTTAATGAAAAACTGTTTTTT.

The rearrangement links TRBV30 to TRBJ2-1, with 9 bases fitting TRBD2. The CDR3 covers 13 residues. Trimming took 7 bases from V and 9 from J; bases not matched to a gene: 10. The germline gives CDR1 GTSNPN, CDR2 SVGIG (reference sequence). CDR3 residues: CAYGAGGFGEQFF. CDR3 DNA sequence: TGTGCCTACGGAGCGGGAGGCTTCGGTGAGCAGTTCTTC.

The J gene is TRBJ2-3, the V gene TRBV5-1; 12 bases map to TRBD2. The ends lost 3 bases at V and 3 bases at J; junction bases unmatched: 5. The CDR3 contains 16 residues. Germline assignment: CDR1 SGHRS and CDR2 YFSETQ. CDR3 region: CASSSRTSGITDTQYF. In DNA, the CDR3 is TGCGCCAGCAGCTCCAGGACTAGCGGGATTACAGATACGCAGTATTTT. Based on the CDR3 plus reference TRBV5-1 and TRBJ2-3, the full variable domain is KAGVTQTPRYLIKTRGQQVTLSCSPISGHRSVSWYQQTPGQGLQFLFEYFSETQRNKGNFPGRFSGRQFSNSRSEMNVSTLELGDSALYLCASSSRTSGITDTQYFGPGTRLTVL.

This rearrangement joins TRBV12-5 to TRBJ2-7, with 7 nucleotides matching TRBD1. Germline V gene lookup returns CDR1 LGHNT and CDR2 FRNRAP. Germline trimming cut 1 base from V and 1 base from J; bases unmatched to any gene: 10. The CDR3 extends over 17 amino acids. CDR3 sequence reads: CASGLATRDSLSYEQYF. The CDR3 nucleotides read TGTGCTAGTGGTTTGGCTACCCGGGACAGCCTATCCTACGAGCAGTACTTC.

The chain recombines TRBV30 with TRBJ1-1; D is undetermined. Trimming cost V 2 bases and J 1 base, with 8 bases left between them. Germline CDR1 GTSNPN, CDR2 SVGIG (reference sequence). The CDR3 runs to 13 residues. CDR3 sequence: CAWSLSGNTEAFF. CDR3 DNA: TGTGCCTGGAGTCTATCGGGGAACACTGAAGCTTTCTTT.

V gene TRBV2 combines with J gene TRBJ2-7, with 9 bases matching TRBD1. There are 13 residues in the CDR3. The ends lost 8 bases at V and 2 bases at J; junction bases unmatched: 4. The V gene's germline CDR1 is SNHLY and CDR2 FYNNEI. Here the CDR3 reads CASGQGITYEQYF. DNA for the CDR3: TGTGCCAGCGGACAGGGGATCACCTACGAGCAGTACTTC.

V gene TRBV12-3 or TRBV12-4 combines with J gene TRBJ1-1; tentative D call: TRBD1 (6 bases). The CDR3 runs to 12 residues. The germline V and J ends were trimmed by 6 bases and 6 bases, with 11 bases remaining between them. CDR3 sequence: CASRPDSPEAFF. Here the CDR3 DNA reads TGTGCCAGCAGACCGGACAGCCCTGAAGCTTTCTTT.

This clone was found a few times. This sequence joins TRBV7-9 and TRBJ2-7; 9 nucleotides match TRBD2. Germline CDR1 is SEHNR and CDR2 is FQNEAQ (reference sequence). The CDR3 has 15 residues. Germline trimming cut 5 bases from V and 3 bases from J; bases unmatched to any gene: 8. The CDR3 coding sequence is TGTGCCAGCAGCCCGAGACTAGCGGAGTTCTACGAGCAGTACTTC. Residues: CASSPRLAEFYEQYF. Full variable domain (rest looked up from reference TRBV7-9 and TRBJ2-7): DTGVSQNPRHKITKRGQNVTFRCDPISEHNRLYWYRQTLGQGPEFLTYFQNEAQLEKSRLLSDRFSAERPKGSFSTLEIQRTEQGDSAMYLCASSPRLAEFYEQYFGPGTRLTVT.

Here the CDR3 reads CAWSRQEGLNTEAFF. In DNA form, the CDR3 reads TGTGCCTGGAGCCGGCAGGAGGGGCTGAACACTGAAGCTTTCTTT. The chain combines TRBV30 with TRBJ1-1, with D possibly matching TRBD1 (5 bases). This CDR3 has 15 amino acids. Trimming took off 3 bases at V and 0 bases at J, with 14 bases between the two ends. Per the germline V gene, CDR1 is GTSNPN and CDR2 is SVGIG (reference sequence).

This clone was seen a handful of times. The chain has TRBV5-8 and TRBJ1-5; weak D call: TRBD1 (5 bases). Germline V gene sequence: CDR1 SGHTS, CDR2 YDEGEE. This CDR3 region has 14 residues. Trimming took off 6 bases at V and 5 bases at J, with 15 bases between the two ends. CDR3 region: CASIKRDGDQPQHF. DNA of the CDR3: TGTGCCAGCATCAAGCGGGACGGCGATCAGCCCCAGCATTTT.

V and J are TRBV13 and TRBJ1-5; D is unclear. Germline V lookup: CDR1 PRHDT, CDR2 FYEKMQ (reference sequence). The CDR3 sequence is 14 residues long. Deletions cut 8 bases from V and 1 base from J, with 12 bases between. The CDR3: CASQVRGSNQPQHF. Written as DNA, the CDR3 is TGTGCCAGCCAGGTTCGTGGGAGCAATCAGCCCCAGCATTTT.

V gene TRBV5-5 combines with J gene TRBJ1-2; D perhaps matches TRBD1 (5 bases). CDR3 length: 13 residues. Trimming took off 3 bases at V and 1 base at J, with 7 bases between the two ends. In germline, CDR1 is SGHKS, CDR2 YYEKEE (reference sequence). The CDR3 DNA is TGTGCCAGCAGCTCGGGACTTAACTATGGCTACACCTTC. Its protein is CASSSGLNYGYTF. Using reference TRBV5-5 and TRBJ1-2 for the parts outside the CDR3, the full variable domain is DAGVTQSPTHLIKTRGQQVTLRCSPISGHKSVSWYQQVLGQGPQFIFQYYEKEERGRGNFPDRFSARQFPNYSSELNVNALLLGDSALYLCASSSGLNYGYTFGSGTRLTVV.

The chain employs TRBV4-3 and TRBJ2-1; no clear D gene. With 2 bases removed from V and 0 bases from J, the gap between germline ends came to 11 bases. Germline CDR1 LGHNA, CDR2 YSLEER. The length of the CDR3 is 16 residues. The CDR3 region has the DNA TGCGCCAGCAGCCAATCATATGCCAGCTCCTACAATGAGCAGTTCTTC. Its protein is CASSQSYASSYNEQFF.

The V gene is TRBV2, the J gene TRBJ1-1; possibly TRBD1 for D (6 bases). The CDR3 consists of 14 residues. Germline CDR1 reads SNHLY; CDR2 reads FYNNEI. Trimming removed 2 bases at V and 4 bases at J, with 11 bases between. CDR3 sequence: CASSENRVGTEAFF. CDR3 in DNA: TGTGCCAGCAGTGAAAACAGGGTGGGCACTGAAGCTTTCTTT.

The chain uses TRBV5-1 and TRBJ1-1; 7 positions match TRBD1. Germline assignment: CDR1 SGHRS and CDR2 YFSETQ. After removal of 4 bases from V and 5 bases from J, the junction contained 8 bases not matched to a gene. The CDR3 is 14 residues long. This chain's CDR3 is CASSQGGPRTEAFF. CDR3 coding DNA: TGCGCCAGCAGCCAAGGGGGCCCCAGGACTGAAGCTTTCTTT.